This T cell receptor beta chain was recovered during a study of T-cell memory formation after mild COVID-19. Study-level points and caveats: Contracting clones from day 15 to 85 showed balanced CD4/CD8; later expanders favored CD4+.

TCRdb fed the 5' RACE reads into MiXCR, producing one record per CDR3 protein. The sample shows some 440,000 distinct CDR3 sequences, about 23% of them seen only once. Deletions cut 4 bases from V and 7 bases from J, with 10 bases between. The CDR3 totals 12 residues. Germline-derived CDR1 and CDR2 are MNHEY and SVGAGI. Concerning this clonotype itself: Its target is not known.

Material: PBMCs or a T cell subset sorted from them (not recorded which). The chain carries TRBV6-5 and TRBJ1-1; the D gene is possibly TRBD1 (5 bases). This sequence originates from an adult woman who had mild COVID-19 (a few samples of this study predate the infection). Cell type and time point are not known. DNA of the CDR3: TGTGCCAGCAGTTCGACAGATCTTGAAGCTTTCTTT. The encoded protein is CASSSTDLEAFF.